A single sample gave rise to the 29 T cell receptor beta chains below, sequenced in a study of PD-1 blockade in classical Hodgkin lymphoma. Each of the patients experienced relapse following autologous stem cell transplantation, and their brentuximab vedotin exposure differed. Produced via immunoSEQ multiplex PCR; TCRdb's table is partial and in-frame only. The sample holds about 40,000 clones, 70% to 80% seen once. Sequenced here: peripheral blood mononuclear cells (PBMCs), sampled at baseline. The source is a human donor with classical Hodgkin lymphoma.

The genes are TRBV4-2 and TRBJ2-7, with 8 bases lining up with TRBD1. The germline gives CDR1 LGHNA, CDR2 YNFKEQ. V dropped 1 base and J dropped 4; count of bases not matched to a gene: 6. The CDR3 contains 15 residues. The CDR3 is CASSQGGRTGYEQYF. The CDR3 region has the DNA TGTGCCAGCAGCCAAGGGGGACGGACAGGGTACGAGCAGTACTTC.

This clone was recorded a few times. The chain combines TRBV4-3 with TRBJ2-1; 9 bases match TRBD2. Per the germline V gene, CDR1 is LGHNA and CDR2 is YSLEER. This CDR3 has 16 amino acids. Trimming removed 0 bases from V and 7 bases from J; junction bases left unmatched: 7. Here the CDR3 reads CASSQDLSGRLNEQFF. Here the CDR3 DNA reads TGCGCCAGCAGCCAAGATTTGAGCGGGAGGTTGAATGAGCAGTTCTTC.

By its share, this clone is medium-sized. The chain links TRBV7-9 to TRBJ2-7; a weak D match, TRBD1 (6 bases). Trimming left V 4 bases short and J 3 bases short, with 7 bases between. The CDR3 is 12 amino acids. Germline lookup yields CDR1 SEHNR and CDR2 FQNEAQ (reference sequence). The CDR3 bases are TGTGCCAGCAGCTCACAGGGCTACGAGCAGTACTTC. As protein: CASSSQGYEQYF.

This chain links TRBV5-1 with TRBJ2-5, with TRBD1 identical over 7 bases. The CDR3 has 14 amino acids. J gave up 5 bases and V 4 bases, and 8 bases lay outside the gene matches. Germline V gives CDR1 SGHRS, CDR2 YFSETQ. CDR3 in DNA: TGCGCCAGCAGCAGGACACAGGGGCAGGAGACCCAGTACTTC. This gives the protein CASSRTQGQETQYF.

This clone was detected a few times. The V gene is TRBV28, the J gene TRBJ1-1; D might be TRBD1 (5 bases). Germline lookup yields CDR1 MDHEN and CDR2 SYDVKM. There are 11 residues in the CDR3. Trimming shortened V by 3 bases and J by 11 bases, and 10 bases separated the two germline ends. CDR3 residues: CASSLGVGAFF. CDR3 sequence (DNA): TGTGCCAGCAGTTTGGGGGTAGGGGCTTTCTTT.

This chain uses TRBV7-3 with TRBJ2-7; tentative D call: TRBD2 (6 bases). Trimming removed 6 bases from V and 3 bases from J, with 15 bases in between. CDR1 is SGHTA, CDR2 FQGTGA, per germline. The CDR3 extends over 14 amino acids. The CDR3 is CASSQAEGGYEQYF. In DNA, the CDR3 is TGTGCCAGCAGTCAAGCGGAGGGAGGCTACGAGCAGTACTTC. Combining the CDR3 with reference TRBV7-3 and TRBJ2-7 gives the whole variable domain GAGVSQTPSNKVTEKGKYVELRCDPISGHTALYWYRQSLGQGPEFLIYFQGTGAADDSGLPNDRFFAVRPEGSVSTLKIQRTERGDSAVYLCASSQAEGGYEQYFGPGTRLTVT.

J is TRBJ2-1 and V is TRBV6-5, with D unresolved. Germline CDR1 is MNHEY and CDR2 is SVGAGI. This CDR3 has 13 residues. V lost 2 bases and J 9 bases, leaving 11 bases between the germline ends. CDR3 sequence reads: CASSYANSVEQFF. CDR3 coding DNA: TGTGCCAGCAGTTACGCGAACAGTGTTGAGCAGTTCTTC.

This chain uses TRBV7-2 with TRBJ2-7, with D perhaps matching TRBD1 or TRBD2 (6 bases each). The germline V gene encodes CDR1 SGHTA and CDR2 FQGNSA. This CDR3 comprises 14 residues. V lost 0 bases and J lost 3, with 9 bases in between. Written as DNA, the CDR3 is TGTGCCAGCAGCTTAGCTGAGGGGGGCTACGAGCAGTACTTC. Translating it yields CASSLAEGGYEQYF.

CDR3 coding DNA: TGCAGCGCCCAGCCGGGGGGTTATGGCTACACCTTC. It encodes CSAQPGGYGYTF. This chain connects TRBV29-1 to TRBJ1-2; maybe TRBD1 (5 bases). The CDR3 extends over 12 amino acids. Looked up from germline, CDR1 is SQVTM and CDR2 is ANQGSEA. The ends were cut back, 7 bases at V and 5 bases at J, with 14 bases in the middle.

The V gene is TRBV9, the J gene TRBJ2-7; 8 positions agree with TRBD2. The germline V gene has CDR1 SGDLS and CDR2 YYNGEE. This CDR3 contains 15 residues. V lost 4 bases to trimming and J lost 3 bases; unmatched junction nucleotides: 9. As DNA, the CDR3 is TGTGCCAGCAGCCCTGGCTGGGCGGGGGGCTACGAGCAGTACTTC. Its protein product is CASSPGWAGGYEQYF.

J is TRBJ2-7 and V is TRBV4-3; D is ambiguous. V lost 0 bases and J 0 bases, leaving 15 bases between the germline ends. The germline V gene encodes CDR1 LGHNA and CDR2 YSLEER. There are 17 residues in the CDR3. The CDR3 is CASSQDAASLSSYEQYF. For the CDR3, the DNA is TGCGCCAGCAGCCAAGATGCCGCTAGTCTCAGCTCCTACGAGCAGTACTTC.

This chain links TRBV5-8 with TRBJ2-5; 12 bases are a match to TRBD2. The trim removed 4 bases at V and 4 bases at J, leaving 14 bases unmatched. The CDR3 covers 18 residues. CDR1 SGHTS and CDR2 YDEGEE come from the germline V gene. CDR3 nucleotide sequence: TGTGCCAGCAGCGCGCACCCGACTAGCGGGAGTGGGGGAGAGACCCAGTACTTC. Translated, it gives CASSAHPTSGSGGETQYF.

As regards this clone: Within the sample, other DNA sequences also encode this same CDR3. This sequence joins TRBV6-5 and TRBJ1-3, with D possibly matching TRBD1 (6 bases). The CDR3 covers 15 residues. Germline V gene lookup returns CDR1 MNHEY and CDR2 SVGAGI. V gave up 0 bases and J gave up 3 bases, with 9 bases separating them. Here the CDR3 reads CASSYSGGGGNTIYF. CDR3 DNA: TGTGCCAGCAGTTACTCCGGAGGGGGTGGAAACACCATATATTTT.

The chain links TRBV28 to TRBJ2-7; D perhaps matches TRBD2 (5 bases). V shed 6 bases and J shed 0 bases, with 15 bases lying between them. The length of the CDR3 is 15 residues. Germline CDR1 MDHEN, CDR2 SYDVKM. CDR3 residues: CASREEYLSSYEQYF. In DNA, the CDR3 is TGTGCCAGCAGGGAGGAATACCTTAGCTCCTACGAGCAGTACTTC.

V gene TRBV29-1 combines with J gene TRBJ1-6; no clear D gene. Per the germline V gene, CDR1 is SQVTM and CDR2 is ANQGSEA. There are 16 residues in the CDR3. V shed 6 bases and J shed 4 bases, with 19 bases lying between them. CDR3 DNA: TGCAGCGTCCTCGCTGACCCGGCCTCATATAATTCACCCCTCCACTTT. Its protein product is CSVLADPASYNSPLHF.

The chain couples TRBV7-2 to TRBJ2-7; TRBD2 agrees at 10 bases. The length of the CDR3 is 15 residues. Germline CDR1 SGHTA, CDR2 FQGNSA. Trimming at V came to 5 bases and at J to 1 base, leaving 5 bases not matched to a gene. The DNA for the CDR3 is TGTGCCAGCAGCCAACTAGCGGGGACTTCCTACGAGCAGTACTTC. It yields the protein CASSQLAGTSYEQYF. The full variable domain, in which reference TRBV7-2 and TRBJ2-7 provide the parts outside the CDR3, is GAGVSQSPSNKVTEKGKDVELRCDPISGHTALYWYRQSLGQGLEFLIYFQGNSAPDKSGLPSDRFSAERTGGSVSTLTIQRTQQEDSAVYLCASSQLAGTSYEQYFGPGTRLTVT.

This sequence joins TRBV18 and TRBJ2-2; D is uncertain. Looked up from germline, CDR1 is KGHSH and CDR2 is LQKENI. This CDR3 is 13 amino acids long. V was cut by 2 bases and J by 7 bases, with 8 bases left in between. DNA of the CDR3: TGTGCCAGCTCACCAGGTGGAATCGGGGAGCTGTTTTTT. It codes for CASSPGGIGELFF. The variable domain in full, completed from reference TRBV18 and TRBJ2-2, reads NAGVMQNPRHLVRRRGQEARLRCSPMKGHSHVYWYRQLPEEGLKFMVYLQKENIIDESGMPKERFSAEFPKEGPSILRIQQVVRGDSAAYFCASSPGGIGELFFGEGSRLTVL.

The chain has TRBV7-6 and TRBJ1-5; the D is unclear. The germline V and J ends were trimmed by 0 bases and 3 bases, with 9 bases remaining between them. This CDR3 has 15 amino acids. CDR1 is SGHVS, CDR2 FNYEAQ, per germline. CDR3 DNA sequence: TGTGCCAGCAGCTTAGCTGCCGGCTACAATCAGCCCCAGCATTTT. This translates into CASSLAAGYNQPQHF. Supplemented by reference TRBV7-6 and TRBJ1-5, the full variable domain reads GAGVSQSPRYKVTKRGQDVALRCDPISGHVSLYWYRQALGQGPEFLTYFNYEAQQDKSGLPNDRFSAERPEGSISTLTIQRTEQRDSAMYRCASSLAAGYNQPQHFGDGTRLSIL.

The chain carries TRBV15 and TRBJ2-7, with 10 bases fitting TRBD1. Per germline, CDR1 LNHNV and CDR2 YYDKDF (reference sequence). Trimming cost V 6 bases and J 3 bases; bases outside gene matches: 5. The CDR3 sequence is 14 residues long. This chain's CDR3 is CATRPTGGNYEQYF. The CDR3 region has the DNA TGTGCCACCAGGCCGACAGGGGGCAACTACGAGCAGTACTTC.

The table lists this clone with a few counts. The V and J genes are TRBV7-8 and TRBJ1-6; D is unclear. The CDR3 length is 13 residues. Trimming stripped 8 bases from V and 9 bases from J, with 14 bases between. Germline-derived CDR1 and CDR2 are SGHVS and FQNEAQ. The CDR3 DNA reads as TGTGCCAGCGCAAAACTCGAGAGTTCACCCCTCCACTTT. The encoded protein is CASAKLESSPLHF.

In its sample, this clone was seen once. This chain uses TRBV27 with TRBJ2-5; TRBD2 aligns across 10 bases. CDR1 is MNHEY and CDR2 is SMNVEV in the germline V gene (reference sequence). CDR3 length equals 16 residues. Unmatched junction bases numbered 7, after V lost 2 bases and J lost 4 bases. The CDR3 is CASSLVLAGVGETQYF. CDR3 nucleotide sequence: TGTGCCAGCAGTTTAGTTCTAGCGGGAGTAGGAGAGACCCAGTACTTC.

CDR3 nucleotides: TGTGCCAGCAACCGAGGGAGCTCCTACGAGCAGTACTTC. This codes for CASNRGSSYEQYF. The chain combines TRBV7-2 with TRBJ2-7, with a tentative D call TRBD2 (5 bases). This CDR3 contains 13 residues. V was cut by 7 bases and J by 0 bases, with 10 bases left in between. Germline assignment: CDR1 SGHTA and CDR2 FQGNSA.

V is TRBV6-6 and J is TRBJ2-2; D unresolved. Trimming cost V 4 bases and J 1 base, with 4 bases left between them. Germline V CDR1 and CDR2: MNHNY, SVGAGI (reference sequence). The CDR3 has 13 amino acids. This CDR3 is CASSLGNTGELFF. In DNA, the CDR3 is TGTGCCAGCAGTTTAGGGAACACCGGGGAGCTGTTTTTT.

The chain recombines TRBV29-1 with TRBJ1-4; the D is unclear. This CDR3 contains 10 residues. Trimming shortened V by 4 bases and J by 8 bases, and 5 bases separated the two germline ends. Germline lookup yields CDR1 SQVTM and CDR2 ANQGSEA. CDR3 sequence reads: CSVGGEKLFF. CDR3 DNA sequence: TGCAGCGTTGGTGGGGAAAAACTGTTTTTT.

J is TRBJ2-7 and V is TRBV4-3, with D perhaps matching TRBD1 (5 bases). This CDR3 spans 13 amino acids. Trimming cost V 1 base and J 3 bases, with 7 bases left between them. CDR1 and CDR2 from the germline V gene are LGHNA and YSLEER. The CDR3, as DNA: TGCGCCAGCAGCCAAGGGACAAGCTACGAGCAGTACTTC. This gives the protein CASSQGTSYEQYF.

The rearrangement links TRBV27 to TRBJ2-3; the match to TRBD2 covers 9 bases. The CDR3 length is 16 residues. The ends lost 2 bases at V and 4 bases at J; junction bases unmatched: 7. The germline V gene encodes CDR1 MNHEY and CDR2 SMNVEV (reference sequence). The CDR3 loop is CASSLTLAGVADTQYF. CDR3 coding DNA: TGTGCCAGCAGTTTAACCTTAGCGGGAGTTGCAGATACGCAGTATTTT.

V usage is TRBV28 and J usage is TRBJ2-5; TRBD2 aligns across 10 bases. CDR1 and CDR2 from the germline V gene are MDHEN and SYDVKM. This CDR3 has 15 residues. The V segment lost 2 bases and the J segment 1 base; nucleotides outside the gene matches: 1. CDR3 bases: TGTGCCAGCAGTTTAGGACTAGCGGCCCAAGAGACCCAGTACTTC. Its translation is CASSLGLAAQETQYF.

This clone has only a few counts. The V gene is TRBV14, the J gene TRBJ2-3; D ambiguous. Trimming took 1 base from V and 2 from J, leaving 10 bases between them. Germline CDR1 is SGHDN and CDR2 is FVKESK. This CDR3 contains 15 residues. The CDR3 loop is CASSQVGLHTDTQYF. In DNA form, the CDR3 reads TGTGCCAGCAGCCAAGTGGGCTTACACACAGATACGCAGTATTTT.

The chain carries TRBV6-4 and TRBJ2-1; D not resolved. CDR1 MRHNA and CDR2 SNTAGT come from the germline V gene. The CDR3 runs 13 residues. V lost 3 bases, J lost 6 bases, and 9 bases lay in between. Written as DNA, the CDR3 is TGTGCCAGCAGTGAAGACTGGGTCAATGAGCAGTTCTTC. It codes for CASSEDWVNEQFF.